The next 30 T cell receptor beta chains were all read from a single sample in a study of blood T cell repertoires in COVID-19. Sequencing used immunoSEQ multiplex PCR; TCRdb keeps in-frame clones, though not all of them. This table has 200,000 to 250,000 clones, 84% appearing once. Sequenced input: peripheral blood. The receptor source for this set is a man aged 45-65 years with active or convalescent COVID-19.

This CDR3 is CASSPWGSDNEQFF. For the CDR3, the DNA is TGTGCCAGCTCACCATGGGGCTCAGACAATGAGCAGTTCTTC. The chain has TRBV18 and TRBJ2-1; perhaps TRBD1 as D (5 bases). Per germline, CDR1 KGHSH and CDR2 LQKENI. The V end lost 2 bases, the J end lost 5 bases, and 10 bases lay between the germline ends. The CDR3 consists of 14 residues. Variable domain in full (rest from reference TRBV18 and TRBJ2-1): NAGVMQNPRHLVRRRGQEARLRCSPMKGHSHVYWYRQLPEEGLKFMVYLQKENIIDESGMPKERFSAEFPKEGPSILRIQQVVRGDSAAYFCASSPWGSDNEQFFGPGTRLTVL.

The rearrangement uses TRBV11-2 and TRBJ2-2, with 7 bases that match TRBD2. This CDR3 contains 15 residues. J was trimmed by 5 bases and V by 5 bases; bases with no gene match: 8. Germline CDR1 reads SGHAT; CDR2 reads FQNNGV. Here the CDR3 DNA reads TGTGCCAGCAGCCTGAGCGCAGCGGGAACCGGGGAGCTGTTTTTT. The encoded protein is CASSLSAAGTGELFF.

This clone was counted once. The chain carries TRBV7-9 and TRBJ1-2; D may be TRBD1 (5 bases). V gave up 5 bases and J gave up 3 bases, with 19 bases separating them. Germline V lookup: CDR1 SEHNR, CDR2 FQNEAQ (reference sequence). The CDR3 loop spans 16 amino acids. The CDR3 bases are TGTGCCAGCAGCCTAAACCCCGGACGGGGGGACTATGGCTACACCTTC. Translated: CASSLNPGRGDYGYTF.

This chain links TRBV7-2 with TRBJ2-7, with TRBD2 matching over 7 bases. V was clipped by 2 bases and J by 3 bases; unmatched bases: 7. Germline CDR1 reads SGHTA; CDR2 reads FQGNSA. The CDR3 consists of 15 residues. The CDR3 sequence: CASSLSAGDNYEQYF. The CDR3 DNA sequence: TGTGCCAGCAGCTTATCCGCGGGAGACAACTACGAGCAGTACTTC. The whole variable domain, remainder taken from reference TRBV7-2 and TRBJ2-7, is GAGVSQSPSNKVTEKGKDVELRCDPISGHTALYWYRQSLGQGLEFLIYFQGNSAPDKSGLPSDRFSAERTGGSVSTLTIQRTQQEDSAVYLCASSLSAGDNYEQYFGPGTRLTVT.

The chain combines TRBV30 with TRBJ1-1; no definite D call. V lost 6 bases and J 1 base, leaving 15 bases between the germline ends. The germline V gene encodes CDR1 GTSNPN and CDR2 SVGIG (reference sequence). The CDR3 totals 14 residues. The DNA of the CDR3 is TGTGCCTGCTTCCCCCTAATATGGAACACTGAAGCTTTCTTT. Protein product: CACFPLIWNTEAFF.

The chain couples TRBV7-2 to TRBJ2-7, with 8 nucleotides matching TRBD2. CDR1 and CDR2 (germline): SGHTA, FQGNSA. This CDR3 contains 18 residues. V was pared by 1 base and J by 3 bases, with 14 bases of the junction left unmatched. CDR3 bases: TGTGCCAGCAGCTTAGGTTCAGGGCTTGTAGCGGGACTCTACGAGCAGTACTTC. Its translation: CASSLGSGLVAGLYEQYF.

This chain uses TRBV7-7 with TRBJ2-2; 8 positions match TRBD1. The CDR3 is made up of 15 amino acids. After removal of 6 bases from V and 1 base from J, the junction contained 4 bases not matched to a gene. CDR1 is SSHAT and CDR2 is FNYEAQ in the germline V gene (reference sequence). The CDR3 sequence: CASSPGTGNTGELFF. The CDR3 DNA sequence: TGTGCCAGCAGTCCCGGGACAGGGAACACCGGGGAGCTGTTTTTT. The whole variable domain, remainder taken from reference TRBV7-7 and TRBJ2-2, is GAGVSQSPRYKVTKRGQDVTLRCDPISSHATLYWYQQALGQGPEFLTYFNYEAQPDKSGLPSDRFSAERPEGSISTLTIQRTEQRDSAMYRCASSPGTGNTGELFFGEGSRLTVL.

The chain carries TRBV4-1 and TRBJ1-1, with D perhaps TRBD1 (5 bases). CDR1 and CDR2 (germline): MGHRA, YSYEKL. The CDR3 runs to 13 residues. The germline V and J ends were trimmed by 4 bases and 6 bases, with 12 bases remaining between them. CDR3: CASSLRQGSEAFF. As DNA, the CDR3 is TGCGCCAGCAGCCTTCGTCAGGGCTCTGAAGCTTTCTTT.

The CDR3 DNA is TGTGCCAGCAGCGTGGGGGGAGCAGATACGCAGTATTTT. It is translated as CASSVGGADTQYF. The chain recombines TRBV9 with TRBJ2-3; the D gene is possibly TRBD2 (6 bases). This CDR3 is built from 13 residues. The ends were cut back, 2 bases at V and 4 bases at J, with 8 bases in the middle. Germline lookup yields CDR1 SGDLS and CDR2 YYNGEE.

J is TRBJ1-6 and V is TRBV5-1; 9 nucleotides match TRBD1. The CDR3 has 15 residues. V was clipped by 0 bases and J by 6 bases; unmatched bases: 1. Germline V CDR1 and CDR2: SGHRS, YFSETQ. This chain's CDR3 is CASSLGTGVNSPLHF. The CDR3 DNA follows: TGCGCCAGCAGCTTGGGGACAGGGGTTAATTCACCCCTCCACTTT.

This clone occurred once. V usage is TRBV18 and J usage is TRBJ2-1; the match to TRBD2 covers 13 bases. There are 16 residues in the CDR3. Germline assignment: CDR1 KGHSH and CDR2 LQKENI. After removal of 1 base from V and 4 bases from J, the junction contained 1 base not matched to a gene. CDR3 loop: CASSPRTSGGYNEQFF. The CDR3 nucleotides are TGTGCCAGCTCACCACGGACTAGCGGGGGTTACAATGAGCAGTTCTTC.

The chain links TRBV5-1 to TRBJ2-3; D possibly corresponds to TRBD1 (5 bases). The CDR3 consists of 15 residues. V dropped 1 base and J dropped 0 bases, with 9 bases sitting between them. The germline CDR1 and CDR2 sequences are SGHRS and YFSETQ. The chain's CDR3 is CASSLLQGSTDTQYF. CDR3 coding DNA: TGCGCCAGCAGCTTGCTGCAGGGTAGCACAGATACGCAGTATTTT. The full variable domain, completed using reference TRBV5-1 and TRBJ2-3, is KAGVTQTPRYLIKTRGQQVTLSCSPISGHRSVSWYQQTPGQGLQFLFEYFSETQRNKGNFPGRFSGRQFSNSRSEMNVSTLELGDSALYLCASSLLQGSTDTQYFGPGTRLTVL.

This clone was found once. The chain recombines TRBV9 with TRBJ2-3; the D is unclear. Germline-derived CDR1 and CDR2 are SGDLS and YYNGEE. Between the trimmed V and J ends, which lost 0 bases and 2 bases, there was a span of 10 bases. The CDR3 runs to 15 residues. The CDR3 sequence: CASSVGAIDTDTQYF. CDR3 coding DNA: TGTGCCAGCAGCGTAGGAGCCATTGACACAGATACGCAGTATTTT.

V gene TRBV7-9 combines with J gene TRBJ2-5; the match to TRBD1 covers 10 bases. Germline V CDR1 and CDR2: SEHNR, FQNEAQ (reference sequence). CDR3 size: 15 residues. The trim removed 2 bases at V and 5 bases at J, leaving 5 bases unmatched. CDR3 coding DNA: TGTGCCAGCAGCTTATTTTGGGACAGGGGTGAGACCCAGTACTTC. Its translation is CASSLFWDRGETQYF.

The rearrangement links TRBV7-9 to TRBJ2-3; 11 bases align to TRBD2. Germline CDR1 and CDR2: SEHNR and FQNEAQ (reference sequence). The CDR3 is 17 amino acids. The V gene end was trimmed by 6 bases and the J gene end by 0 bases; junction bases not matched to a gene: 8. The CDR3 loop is CASRSGTSGSSTDTQYF. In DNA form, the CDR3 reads TGTGCCAGCAGATCAGGCACTAGCGGGAGTAGCACAGATACGCAGTATTTT.

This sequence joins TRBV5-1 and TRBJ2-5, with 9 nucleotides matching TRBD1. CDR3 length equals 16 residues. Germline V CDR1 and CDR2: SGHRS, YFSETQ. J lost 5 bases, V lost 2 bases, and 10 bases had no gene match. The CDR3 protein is CASSLPTQGAQETQYF. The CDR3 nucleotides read TGCGCCAGCAGCTTACCGACACAGGGGGCGCAGGAGACCCAGTACTTC.

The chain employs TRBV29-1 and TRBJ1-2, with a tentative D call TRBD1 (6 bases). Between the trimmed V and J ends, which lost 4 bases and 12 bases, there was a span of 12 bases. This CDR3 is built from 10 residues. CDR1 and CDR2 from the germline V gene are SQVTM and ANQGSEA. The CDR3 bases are TGCAGCGTTGGGACAGCTTATGACACCTTC. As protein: CSVGTAYDTF.

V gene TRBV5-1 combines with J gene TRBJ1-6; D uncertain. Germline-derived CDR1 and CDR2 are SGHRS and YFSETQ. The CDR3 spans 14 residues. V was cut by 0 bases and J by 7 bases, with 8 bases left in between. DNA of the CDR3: TGCGCCAGCAGCTTGGATGCAGAAAATTCACCCCTCCACTTT. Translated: CASSLDAENSPLHF.

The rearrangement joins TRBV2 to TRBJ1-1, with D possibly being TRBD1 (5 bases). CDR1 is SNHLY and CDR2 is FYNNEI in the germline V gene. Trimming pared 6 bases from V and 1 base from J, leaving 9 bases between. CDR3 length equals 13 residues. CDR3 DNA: TGTGCCAGCAGGGTCCAGGGGAACACTGAAGCTTTCTTT. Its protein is CASRVQGNTEAFF.

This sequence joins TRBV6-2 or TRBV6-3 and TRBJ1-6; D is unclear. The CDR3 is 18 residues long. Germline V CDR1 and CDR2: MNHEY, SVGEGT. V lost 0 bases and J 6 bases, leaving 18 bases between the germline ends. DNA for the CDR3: TGTGCCAGCAGTTACTCGAGTGCCTACGTTACTTTTAATTCACCCCTCCACTTT. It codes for CASSYSSAYVTFNSPLHF.

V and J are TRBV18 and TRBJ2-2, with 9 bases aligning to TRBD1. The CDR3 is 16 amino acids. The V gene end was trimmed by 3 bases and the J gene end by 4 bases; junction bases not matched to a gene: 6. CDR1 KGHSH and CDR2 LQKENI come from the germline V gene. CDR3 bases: TGTGCCAGCTCACCTCCCTACAGGGGGCGCACCGGGGAGCTGTTTTTT. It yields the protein CASSPPYRGRTGELFF.

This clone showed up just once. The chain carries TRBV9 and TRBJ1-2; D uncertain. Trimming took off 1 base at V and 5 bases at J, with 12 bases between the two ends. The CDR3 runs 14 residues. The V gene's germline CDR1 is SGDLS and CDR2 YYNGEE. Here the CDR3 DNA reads TGTGCCAGCAGCGTAACGGGAGACCCTTATGGCTACACCTTC. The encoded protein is CASSVTGDPYGYTF.

The CDR3 is CASIRDSSYNEQFF. CDR3 coding DNA: TGTGCCAGCATACGGGACAGCTCCTACAATGAGCAGTTCTTC. This chain uses TRBV6-5 with TRBJ2-1; 7 positions match TRBD1. V lost 7 bases and J lost 0; bases outside the gene matches: 3. This CDR3 is 14 amino acids long. Per the germline V gene, CDR1 is MNHEY and CDR2 is SVGAGI.

CDR3 sequence reads: CASSLAKGTEYNSPLHF. The CDR3 bases are TGCGCCAGCAGCTTGGCCAAGGGGACAGAGTATAATTCACCCCTCCACTTT. The chain joins TRBV5-1 to TRBJ1-6, with 7 bases aligning to TRBD1. Germline CDR1 and CDR2: SGHRS and YFSETQ. After removal of 0 bases from V and 4 bases from J, the junction contained 7 bases not matched to a gene. This CDR3 region has 17 residues.

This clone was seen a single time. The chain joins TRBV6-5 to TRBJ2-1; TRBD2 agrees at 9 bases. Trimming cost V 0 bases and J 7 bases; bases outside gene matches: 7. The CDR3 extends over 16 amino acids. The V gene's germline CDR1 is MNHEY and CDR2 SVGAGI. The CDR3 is CASSYSGGGAANEQFF. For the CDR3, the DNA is TGTGCCAGCAGTTACTCGGGCGGGGGGGCAGCTAATGAGCAGTTCTTC.

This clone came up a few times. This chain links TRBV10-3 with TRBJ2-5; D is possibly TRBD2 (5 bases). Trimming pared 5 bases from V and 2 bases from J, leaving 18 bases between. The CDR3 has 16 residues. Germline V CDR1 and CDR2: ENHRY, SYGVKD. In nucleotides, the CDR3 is TGTGCCATCAGTAAACGCTCCCTGGGCGGGCAAGAGACCCAGTACTTC. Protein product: CAISKRSLGGQETQYF.

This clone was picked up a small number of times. CDR3 sequence (DNA): TGCGCCAGCAGCCCGGGACAGGGGTCTTCGGCGCAGTATTTT. This codes for CASSPGQGSSAQYF. The rearrangement joins TRBV5-1 to TRBJ2-3; 10 bases line up with TRBD1. The V and J ends lost 4 bases and 10 bases, in that order; junction bases with no gene match: 9. CDR1 and CDR2 from the germline V gene are SGHRS and YFSETQ. The CDR3 totals 14 residues.

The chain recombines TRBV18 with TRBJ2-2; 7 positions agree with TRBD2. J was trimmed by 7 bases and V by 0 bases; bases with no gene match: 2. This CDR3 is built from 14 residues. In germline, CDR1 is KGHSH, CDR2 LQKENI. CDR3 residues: CASSPPSGDGELFF. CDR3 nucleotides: TGTGCCAGCTCACCACCAAGCGGGGACGGGGAGCTGTTTTTT.

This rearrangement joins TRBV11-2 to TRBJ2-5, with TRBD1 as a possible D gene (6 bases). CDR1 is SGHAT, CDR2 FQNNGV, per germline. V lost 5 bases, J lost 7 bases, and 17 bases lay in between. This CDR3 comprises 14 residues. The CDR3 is CASSTGTPRGTQYF. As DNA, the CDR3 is TGTGCCAGCAGCACCGGGACACCCAGGGGGACCCAGTACTTC. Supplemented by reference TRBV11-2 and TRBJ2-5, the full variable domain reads EAGVAQSPRYKIIEKRQSVAFWCNPISGHATLYWYQQILGQGPKLLIQFQNNGVVDDSQLPKDRFSAERLKGVDSTLKIQPAKLEDSAVYLCASSTGTPRGTQYFGPGTRLLVL.

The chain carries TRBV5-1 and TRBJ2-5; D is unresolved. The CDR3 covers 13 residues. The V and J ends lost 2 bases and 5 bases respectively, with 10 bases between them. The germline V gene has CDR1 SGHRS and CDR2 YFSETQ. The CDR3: CASSLFAGETQYF. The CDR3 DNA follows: TGCGCCAGCAGCTTATTTGCCGGGGAGACCCAGTACTTC. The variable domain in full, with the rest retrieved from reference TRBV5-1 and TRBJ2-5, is KAGVTQTPRYLIKTRGQQVTLSCSPISGHRSVSWYQQTPGQGLQFLFEYFSETQRNKGNFPGRFSGRQFSNSRSEMNVSTLELGDSALYLCASSLFAGETQYFGPGTRLLVL.